The rows below give T cell receptor beta chains drawn from one sample of a study of T-cell memory formation after mild COVID-19. TCRdb re-called the 5' RACE reads with MiXCR, one entry per CDR3 protein. The sample shows some 130,000 distinct CDR3 sequences, approximately 17% of them seen only once. Sequencing input: PBMCs or a T cell subset sorted from them (not recorded which). Receptors were obtained from a man aged 18 to 29 who had mild COVID-19 (a few samples of this study predate the infection). Cell type and time point are not known. Both conserved end residues are trimmed from each CDR3. The order of the fields is V gene, CDR3 protein.

TRBV6-1 ASTGAGGANVLT
TRBV7-2 ASSFGTALETQY
TRBV24-1 ATGMGGSSYNEQF
TRBV4-2 ASSLLQGATNEKLF
TRBV3-1 ASSPRLASPRDEQF
TRBV5-1 ASSHRTEINTGELF
TRBV7-7 ASSLRSQETQY
TRBV5-1 ASRDLAGRTDTQY
TRBV20-1 SAPPPLEGGGADEQF
TRBV7-9 ASSLRAANEKLF
TRBV5-1 ASSLGTSISNTGELF
TRBV12-3/TRBV12-4 ASSFVPLYGYT
TRBV5-4 ASSLDLGSSEQF
TRBV6-5 ASGGTEGYEQY